This T cell receptor (beta chain) appears in the sequencing data of a study of T cells in narcolepsy. As concerns this clone: The antigen remains undetermined.

The germline CDR1 and CDR2 sequences are SGHNT and YENEEA. This CDR3 comprises 15 residues. J was trimmed by 4 bases and V by 5 bases; bases with no gene match: 5. Profiled with immunoSEQ multiplex PCR; TCRdb holds only in-frame clones, not every one. The data show some 37,000 clones, about 85% seen once. General observations from the study: Reportedly, autoreactive clonotypes were serially detected in patients' blood but not controls'.

The V and J genes are TRBV11-3 and TRBJ2-1; 10 bases are a match to TRBD1. The source material was CD45RA- memory CD4+ T cells from PBMCs. The clonotype was recovered from a human donor with narcolepsy. The CDR3 DNA reads as TGTGCCAGCAGCACCCGACAGGGGGCTTACAATGAGCAGTTCTTC. Amino acids: CASSTRQGAYNEQFF.